The T cell receptor (beta chain) under discussion was sequenced for a study of blood T cells in healthy people across ages (dated by TCRdb to between 2014 and 2017). With respect to the entire study: Template switching captured roughly one uniquely barcoded TCR beta cDNA molecule per two T cells in model experiments. Four age groups were formed from the donors: young (average roughly 15 years), middle-aged (approximately 39), aged (roughly 58) and long-lived (more than 75). Age-related changes in TCR beta repertoire diversity were measured in the study by deep sequencing normalized with unique cDNA molecular identifiers. The study analyzed two additional independent replicas of 1 million unique cDNA reads from the same blood draw for two donors, one aged 18 to 29 and one aged 80 or older.

This clonotype has a handful of counts. Its antigen specificity is not known. An end of the junction differs from the germline gene, which may be a read error. The CDR3 starts with the cysteine, ends with the phenylalanine, and has 11 residues. Here the CDR3 DNA is all that survives: 33 bases in frame from base 1. CDR1 and CDR2 (SGHDN, FVKESK) derive from the germline V gene. Donors were approximately 42 systemically healthy Caucasian individuals from Russia aged roughly 6 to 100 years. Around 10 milliliters of peripheral blood were collected from each donor into EDTA-treated Vacutainer tubes. PBMCs were isolated by Ficoll-Paque density-gradient centrifugation, with at least 7 million obtained per sample. Total RNA was extracted from PBMCs with Trizol reagent, with at least 5 micrograms obtained per sample. For every donor, flow cytometry on a PBMC aliquot measured the percentage of naive CD45RAhigh/CD27high T cells.

General study outcomes and caveats: Conclusive comparison of naive and antigen-experienced compartments was prevented by the profiling of bulk unsorted PBMCs. There was a strong correlation between observed TCR beta diversity and the percentage of naive T cells measured by flow cytometry. Estimates of total diversity based on one million sequenced T cells were regarded as lower bounds and as underestimates. Compared with the aged group, the long-lived group had more naive CD4+ T cells, fewer expanded clones and increased TCR diversity, suggesting age selection. Donor CMV infection status was unknown, potentially confounding age-related changes in expanded clonotypes. Observed TCR beta diversity per million T cells fell roughly linearly with age, and a significant reduction was already apparent by age approximately 40.

Library preparation used 5' RACE. Sequencing was carried out with an Illumina HiSeq 2500. A second PCR of 7 to 11 cycles was performed with a sample-barcoded 5' primer and a J-beta primer mix. Each TCR beta cDNA molecule received a unique molecular identifier from a template-switch 5' adaptor carrying 12 random nucleotides. Each sample yielded at least 2.5 million CDR3-containing paired-end reads. The Mint cDNA synthesis kit, primed by a TRBC-specific oligonucleotide, was used to synthesize first-strand cDNA from all RNA. All cDNA was treated with uracil-DNA glycosylase and then went through a first 18-cycle PCR with the universal primers M1SS and BC2_uni_R. The original pipeline was this. Normalization of each sample was performed by random selection of 1 million high-quality reads, each carrying a distinct molecular identifier. Instead of being binned into consensus sequences, reads that shared molecular identifiers were thrown out. MiTCR, set to a Q25 quality threshold and the strictest error-elimination algorithm, was used for CDR3 identification, clonotype clustering and error correction. A nonparametric unseen species model using Euler transformation provided a lower-bound estimate of total TCR beta diversity. TCRdb reprocessed the public reads (quality trimming at Q25 with fastp, clone calling with MiXCR) and kept in-frame beta chains. Records with the same CDR3 protein are collapsed into one entry carrying the most frequent genes and DNA. For this entry, the V and J calls and clone size follow TCRdb and not the study's own pipeline. Counted in this sample were about 930,000 distinct CDR3 sequences; approximately 32% of them appeared once. The ten largest clones capture roughly 10% of the sample.

This sample was also put to use in a study of T cells of mothers and their children. The second source states: Nine systemically healthy Caucasian individuals, comprising three mothers and their six children, were included as donors. cDNA synthesis used all of the extracted RNA, with about 1.5 ug of RNA in each 15 ul reaction. In the second PCR, the M1S primer introduced both the sample barcodes and 2-4 random nucleotides. Over 9 million TCR beta CDR3 reads came from each mother, compared with some 3 million reads from each child. TCR recombination output is similarly shaped by thymic selection in related and unrelated pairs, with a minor effect exerted by inherited differences. Normalized repertoire overlap in related mother-child pairs was always slightly higher than in unrelated mother-child pairs, but the difference was never significant. No persistent microchimeric T cell clones were found, with a detection sensitivity of 80 to 100 clones per million clonotypes. To look for features that set related mother-child pairs apart from unrelated individuals, the researchers ran deep NGS to compare the TCR beta repertoires of mothers and children. Mothers averaged about 40 +/- 4 years of age and children averaged roughly 10 +/- 4 years. After adapters were ligated using NEBNext reagents, the libraries underwent 100+100 nt paired-end sequencing on an Illumina HiSeq 2000. To prevent cross-contamination, the mother and child libraries were prepared a month apart and were sequenced in separate runs. Between about 500,000 and 2,300,000 distinct TCR beta clonotypes were identified per donor. Naive TCR beta clonotypes were estimated from low-frequency clonotypes matched to each donor's FACS-determined naive share, without sorting.

Sequencing input: blood. The rearranged segments are TRBV14 and TRBJ2-5; no confident D gene assignment can be made. This TCR was recovered from a woman aged 40 to 50 in good health. The CDR3 region has the sequence CASSQVETRYF. DNA sequence: TGTGCCAGCAGCCAAGTAGAGACCCGGTACTTC.